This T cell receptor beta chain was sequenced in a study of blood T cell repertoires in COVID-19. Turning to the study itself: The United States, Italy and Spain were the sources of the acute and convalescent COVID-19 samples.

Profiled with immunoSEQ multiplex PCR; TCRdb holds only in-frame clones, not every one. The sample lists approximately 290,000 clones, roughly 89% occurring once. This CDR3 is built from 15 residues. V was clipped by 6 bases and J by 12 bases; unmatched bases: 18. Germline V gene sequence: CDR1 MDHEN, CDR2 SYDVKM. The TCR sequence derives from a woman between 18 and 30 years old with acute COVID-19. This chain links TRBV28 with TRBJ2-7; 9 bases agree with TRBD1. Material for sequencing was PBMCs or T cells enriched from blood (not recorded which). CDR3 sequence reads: CASSSSGTGPGWLYF. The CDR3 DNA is TGTGCCAGCAGCTCCAGTGGGACAGGGCCGGGCTGGCTGTACTTC.